This TCR beta chain emerged from a study of CD8 T cells in ankylosing spondylitis. Study-level points and caveats: Some motif variants had been reported before (in reactive arthritis synovial fluid and blood). Characteristic of ankylosing spondylitis blood, it appeared, was a TCR beta motif comprising eight highly homologous variants. Significantly higher representation of disease-linked clones was reported for matched ankylosing spondylitis synovial fluid.

In this sample, this clonotype turned up a few times. The antigen is not known. Researchers built TCR beta libraries using quantitative 5'-RACE with molecular barcodes. MiXCR, run by TCRdb on the 5' RACE reads, gives a single entry per CDR3 protein. The sample carries about 160,000 distinct CDR3 sequences, around 8.9% recorded once. This CDR3 contains 17 residues. Between the trimmed V and J ends, which lost 4 bases and 4 bases, there was a span of 20 bases. Germline lookup yields CDR1 LGHNA and CDR2 YNFKEQ. The clonotype comes from a female donor with ankylosing spondylitis or in good health (not recorded which). The V call is TRBV4-2, the J call TRBJ2-1, with D tentatively TRBD2 (5 bases). The specimen was blood, either unsorted or a sorted T cell fraction (not recorded which). The CDR3 nucleotides read TGTGCCAGCAGCCTAATTGAGGTGACTATGCGATACAATGAGCAGTTCTTC. This encodes CASSLIEVTMRYNEQFF.